This TCR beta chain was sequenced for a study of T cell responses to AZD1222 COVID-19 vaccine (dated by TCRdb to the early 2020s). General notes on the study: AZD1222 recipients with second doses at about 4 weeks or about 12 weeks were pooled, because spike-specific TCR depth and breadth did not differ between schedules. A total of 233 trial participants underwent TCR sequencing, of whom nearly 210 had received two doses of AZD1222 and 26 had received two doses of the MenACWY control vaccine. Trial participants were enrolled by age into 18-55, 56-69 and 70-plus year subgroups, with approximately 150, 30 and 60 TCR-sequenced participants respectively.

The CDR3 regions of human TCRbeta chains were subjected to immunosequencing. The study's own analysis went as follows. Repertoire TCRs were matched against a reference library of SARS-CoV-2-specific TCRs generated with the MIRA antigen-specificity platform. Breadth was defined as the fraction of unique TCRs that were SARS-CoV-2-associated, and depth was defined as the fraction of total T cells that were SARS-CoV-2-associated. Using the MIRA data, each spike-specific TCR was mapped to the spike region that the TCR reacts to and placed in a CD4 or CD8 class. Log10-transformed breadth and depth values were compared by one-way ANOVA with Sidak's multiple comparisons tests. Entries here come from immuneACCESS through TCRdb and include only in-frame sequences with V and J called. Some clones fail to appear in such tables; in the studies checked, an unresolved V gene covers under half of the shortfall, and the cause of the remainder is unknown. From that table come the V and J calls and clone size; the DNA was used to work out D and trimming. This sample holds some 120,000 clones; 93% were observed only once. The biggest ten clones account for around 3.1% of the sample.

What the work shows at the level of the full study, not this receptor alone: The whole spike protein was spanned by vaccine-associated CD4 TCRs, and dominant responses were seen in regions 160-218 and 743-854. After two AZD1222 doses, both the breadth and the depth of spike-specific TCRs were significantly higher than at day 0 and than in MenACWY recipients. Conclusions about previously exposed vaccinees are limited, since just six AZD1222 recipients were seropositive for SARS-CoV-2 at baseline. No day 14 peak-response samples were available, so repertoires were characterized only after the peak T cell response. In the small 56-69-year group, the increase in depth fell short of significance, most likely because of low power. Participants were mostly white British and included more females than males, and it was suggested by the authors that clonal diversity may have been underestimated. Reportedly, almost half of the unique spike-specific TCRs recognized epitopes lying outside the regions that are mutated in the B.1.351 and B.1.1.7 variants.

In the paper's terms, the time point label means: baseline before first vaccination. Samples from vaccinated people were obtained from the UK trials COV001 and COV002, which included a single-blind randomized controlled phase 2/3 trial of AZD1222 (ChAdOx1 nCoV-19) in healthy adults. For TCRbeta chain sequencing, PBMC samples were collected from trial participants at day 0 and at day 28 after the second dose. Points on this clone: This receptor's antigen is unknown. Per-base quality was not reported, and no clone a single base away is much larger than it.

From the cysteine up to the phenylalanine, the CDR3 has a length of 15 residues. The kept DNA is CDR3 alone, 45 bases in frame from the first base. CDR1 and CDR2, looked up from the germline V gene, are SGHVS and FQNEAQ. A distance of 11 bases separates the germline ends of V and J, which lose 6 bases and 2 bases respectively. Sequences were derived from peripheral blood, sampled on day 0 of AZD1222 vaccination. Rearrangement joined TRBV7-8 to TRBJ2-6; D gene: possibly TRBD2, on 6 matching bases. This TCR was recovered from an adult in good health. The DNA sequence reads TGTGCCAGCAGTCCTCCGGGGGCTGGGGCCAACGTCCTGACTTTC. It specifies CASSPPGAGANVLTF.